This entry describes one T cell receptor beta chain. This CDR3 has 14 residues. Trimming removed 2 bases from V and 7 bases from J, with 15 bases in between. Germline V gives CDR1 ENHRY, CDR2 SYGVKD. Data came from immunoSEQ multiplex PCR; TCRdb stores just in-frame clones and leaves some out. In the table there are around 75,000 clones, 82% of which are singletons. The entry originates in a study of radiation and T cells in renal cell carcinoma. Documented time point: blood 2 weeks post-SBRT. Noted treatment: 15 Gy SBRT to primary tumor, nephrectomy 4 weeks later. The patient's renal cell carcinoma had clear cell pathology.

The rearrangement uses TRBV10-3 and TRBJ2-7; D is perhaps TRBD1 (6 bases). The clonotype was recovered from a man aged 55 to 69 with renal cell carcinoma. This specimen consisted of blood, obtained from a patient whose treatment included radiotherapy and nephrectomy. CDR3 in DNA: TGTGCCATCAGTGAGGGGGGCAGGCCCGGGGAGCAGTACTTC. It yields the protein CAISEGGRPGEQYF.